This T cell receptor beta chain was profiled in a study of blood T cell repertoires in COVID-19. For the study at large: PBMCs, B-cell-depleted T cells, or T cells were the source of the cDNA or gDNA that made up the material.

Seattle participants joined during active infection and were tracked over time. The table came from immunoSEQ multiplex PCR; TCRdb's copy has only in-frame clones and leaves some out. The table includes hundreds of thousands of clones, about 86% detected once. This CDR3 comprises 13 residues. CDR1 is LNHDA, CDR2 SQIVND, per germline (reference sequence). Deletions cut 7 bases from V and 2 bases from J, with 9 bases between. Sequenced: peripheral blood. This chain links TRBV19 with TRBJ1-3; D perhaps matches TRBD1 (6 bases). This clonotype was sampled from a woman between 70 and 85 years old with COVID-19, enrolled during active disease. The CDR3 nucleotides are TGTGCCAGTAACCAGGGGACTGGAAACACCATATATTTT. Translation: CASNQGTGNTIYF.